The 32 T cell receptor beta chains given below trace back to one sample, sequenced in a study of cytomegalovirus exposure and HLA in healthy donors. PCR employed 60 Vbeta and 13 Jbeta primers. The method was immunoSEQ multiplex PCR; TCRdb's version includes in-frame clones alone and lacks a portion of them. The table includes tens of thousands of clones, more than 55% detected once. The specimen sequenced was PBMCs. These receptors were obtained from a man aged 60 to 75 in good health and CMV-seropositive.

This chain links TRBV5-1 with TRBJ2-1, with D possibly TRBD1 on 7 matching bases. Germline assignment: CDR1 SGHRS and CDR2 YFSETQ. Trimming stripped 2 bases from V and 7 bases from J, with 10 bases between. The CDR3 is 13 residues long. The CDR3, as DNA: TGCGCCAGCAGCTTTCCAGGGGGGAATGAGCAGTTCTTC. Its protein is CASSFPGGNEQFF.

This clone was seen a few times. V usage is TRBV2 and J usage is TRBJ2-7; D unresolved. Germline CDR1 and CDR2: SNHLY and FYNNEI. V was trimmed by 4 bases and J by 4 bases, leaving 5 bases between them. The CDR3 runs 11 residues. In nucleotides, the CDR3 is TGTGCCAGCAGTGGCAGATACGAGCAGTACTTC. It encodes CASSGRYEQYF.

This chain links TRBV4-1 with TRBJ1-4; the D gene is possibly TRBD1 (5 bases). The CDR3 covers 14 residues. Germline V gene data show CDR1 as MGHRA and CDR2 as YSYEKL. Trimming cost V 2 bases and J 7 bases, with 11 bases left between them. For the CDR3, the DNA is TGCGCCAGCAGCCAAACCAGGGAGGGTGAAAAACTGTTTTTT. It specifies CASSQTREGEKLFF.

The V and J genes are TRBV27 and TRBJ2-1; D perhaps matches TRBD1 (6 bases). Germline V lookup: CDR1 MNHEY, CDR2 SMNVEV (reference sequence). The CDR3 consists of 15 residues. V was clipped by 4 bases and J by 6 bases, with 16 bases between them. CDR3 in amino acids: CASSSGHGSGNEQFF. The CDR3 bases are TGTGCCAGCAGTTCGGGACACGGTTCGGGCAATGAGCAGTTCTTC.

J is TRBJ2-3 and V is TRBV30; D might be TRBD1 (6 bases). CDR1 is GTSNPN and CDR2 is SVGIG in the germline V gene (reference sequence). V shed 3 bases and J shed 4 bases, with 14 bases lying between them. CDR3 size: 14 residues. The chain's CDR3 is CAWRSQGRSDTQYF. In nucleotides, the CDR3 is TGTGCCTGGAGGTCACAGGGAAGGTCAGATACGCAGTATTTT.

This clone was counted a few times. The chain combines TRBV9 with TRBJ1-3, with D maybe TRBD1 (6 bases). V lost 4 bases, J lost 4 bases, and 27 bases lay in between. The V gene's germline CDR1 is SGDLS and CDR2 YYNGEE. CDR3 size: 19 residues. This CDR3 reads CASSPVIPGQLNKGNTIYF. CDR3 coding DNA: TGTGCCAGCAGCCCCGTTATTCCGGGACAACTAAACAAGGGAAACACCATATATTTT.

In its sample, this clone ranks as medium-sized. The chain joins TRBV6-5 to TRBJ1-3; D perhaps matches TRBD1 (6 bases). Per the germline V gene, CDR1 is MNHEY and CDR2 is SVGAGI. Trimming took off 5 bases at V and 0 bases at J, with 8 bases between the two ends. The CDR3 sequence is 14 residues long. In DNA form, the CDR3 reads TGTGCCAGCAGTCGGACAGTCTCTGGAAACACCATATATTTT. Translating gives CASSRTVSGNTIYF.

This sequence joins TRBV30 and TRBJ2-1; 7 bases agree with TRBD1. The CDR3 covers 14 residues. Germline V gene data show CDR1 as GTSNPN and CDR2 as SVGIG (reference sequence). The junction had 5 bases not matched to a gene; V was cut back by 0 bases and J by 6 bases. Written as DNA, the CDR3 is TGTGCCTGGAGTGTACCCAGGGGGACCAATGAGCAGTTCTTC. Protein sequence: CAWSVPRGTNEQFF.

This clone showed up just a few times. The chain carries TRBV6-5 and TRBJ1-2, with 7 bases matching TRBD1. Unmatched junction bases numbered 5, after V lost 4 bases and J lost 3 bases. Looked up from germline, CDR1 is MNHEY and CDR2 is SVGAGI. CDR3 length: 14 amino acids. The CDR3 DNA follows: TGTGCCAGCAGTTTTTACAGGGGCGACTATGGCTACACCTTC. It is translated as CASSFYRGDYGYTF.

This clone has only one observation. The sample contains more than one DNA sequence encoding this CDR3. The V call is TRBV2, the J call TRBJ2-5; TRBD2 might be the D (7 bases). Deletions cut 9 bases from V and 1 base from J, with 12 bases between. CDR3 length equals 13 residues. Germline V gives CDR1 SNHLY, CDR2 FYNNEI. CDR3 sequence reads: CASRAGAQETQYF. The DNA for the CDR3 is TGTGCCAGTAGGGCGGGGGCCCAAGAGACCCAGTACTTC.

In nucleotides, the CDR3 is TGTGCCAGCAGCGGATGGGGACAGGAACTACAAGAGACCCAGTACTTC. It yields the protein CASSGWGQELQETQYF. The V gene is TRBV7-9, the J gene TRBJ2-5, with 8 bases matching TRBD1. The V segment lost 5 bases and the J segment 2 bases; nucleotides outside the gene matches: 10. The germline CDR1 and CDR2 sequences are SEHNR and FQNEAQ (reference sequence). The CDR3 covers 16 residues.

The chain links TRBV7-3 to TRBJ2-7; 14 positions match TRBD2. Germline-derived CDR1 and CDR2 are SGHTA and FQGTGA. Germline trimming cut 3 bases from V and 8 bases from J; bases unmatched to any gene: 9. This CDR3 comprises 16 residues. CDR3 in DNA: TGTGCCAGCAGCTTGGGATTGGGACTAGCGGGGGCGAAGCAGTACTTC. Its protein is CASSLGLGLAGAKQYF.

The V gene is TRBV9, the J gene TRBJ1-6; 10 bases agree with TRBD1. V trimming: 3 bases; J trimming: 8 bases; junction bases outside the gene matches: 8. This CDR3 is built from 16 residues. The germline CDR1 and CDR2 sequences are SGDLS and YYNGEE. The DNA for the CDR3 is TGTGCCAGCAGCGCCAGTAGGGACAGGGGAGATTCACCCCTCCACTTT. This translates into CASSASRDRGDSPLHF. The complete variable domain, with remaining parts taken from reference TRBV9 and TRBJ1-6, reads DSGVTQTPKHLITATGQRVTLRCSPRSGDLSVYWYQQSLDQGLQFLIQYYNGEERAKGNILERFSAQQFPDLHSELNLSSLELGDSALYFCASSASRDRGDSPLHFGNGTRLTVT.

The V call is TRBV6-5, the J call TRBJ1-2; D gene unclear. Germline V gene lookup returns CDR1 MNHEY and CDR2 SVGAGI. The CDR3 spans 15 residues. V was shortened by 6 bases and J by 5 bases, with 19 bases between the two germline ends. Here the CDR3 DNA reads TGTGCCAGCAGCCTAACGGCGGAGACCCATTATGGCTACACCTTC. It specifies CASSLTAETHYGYTF.

The gene calls are TRBV27 and TRBJ1-2; the D is unclear. The CDR3 runs to 14 residues. Germline V gives CDR1 MNHEY, CDR2 SMNVEV (reference sequence). V was pared by 0 bases and J by 4 bases, with 9 bases between. The CDR3 DNA follows: TGTGCCAGCAGTTTATCGGCGGGGAGCTATGGCTACACCTTC. Translation gives CASSLSAGSYGYTF.

The chain employs TRBV5-1 and TRBJ2-5, with TRBD1 matching 9 bases. Germline loops: CDR1 SGHRS, CDR2 YFSETQ. V gave up 3 bases and J gave up 5 bases; unmatched junction bases: 11. The CDR3 is made up of 16 amino acids. The CDR3 nucleotides read TGCGCCAGCAGCTGGAGGGGGACAGGGCCTGAGGAGACCCAGTACTTC. This codes for CASSWRGTGPEETQYF.

This chain links TRBV5-6 with TRBJ1-1; D is undetermined. Germline CDR1 reads SGHDT; CDR2 reads YYEEEE. The ends were cut back, 0 bases at V and 8 bases at J, with 5 bases in the middle. This CDR3 is built from 11 residues. The CDR3 loop reads CASSLGEEAFF. The DNA of the CDR3 is TGTGCCAGCAGCTTGGGAGAAGAAGCTTTCTTT. The full variable domain, completed using reference TRBV5-6 and TRBJ1-1, is DAGVTQSPTHLIKTRGQQVTLRCSPKSGHDTVSWYQQALGQGPQFIFQYYEEEERQRGNFPDRFSGHQFPNYSSELNVNALLLGDSALYLCASSLGEEAFFGQGTRLTVV.

The CDR3: CAWSYGSSYEQYF. The DNA for the CDR3 is TGTGCCTGGAGTTATGGCAGCTCCTACGAGCAGTACTTC. This chain joins TRBV30 and TRBJ2-7; D is uncertain. CDR1 is GTSNPN, CDR2 SVGIG, per germline (reference sequence). V dropped 2 bases and J dropped 0 bases, with 8 bases sitting between them. The CDR3 spans 13 residues.

This rearrangement joins TRBV12-5 to TRBJ2-7; 8 bases agree with TRBD2. The CDR3 is 16 residues long. Germline assignment: CDR1 LGHNT and CDR2 FRNRAP. The trim removed 0 bases at V and 7 bases at J, leaving 11 bases unmatched. Here the CDR3 DNA reads TGTGCTAGTGGTTTGGTATCGGGGGGGGCGTACTTGGAGCAGTACTTC. It specifies CASGLVSGGAYLEQYF.

This clone was counted a single time. The rearrangement links TRBV27 to TRBJ2-1; 9 bases align to TRBD2. Germline-derived CDR1 and CDR2 are MNHEY and SMNVEV (reference sequence). V was pared by 1 base and J by 6 bases, with 10 bases of the junction left unmatched. The CDR3 loop spans 17 amino acids. CDR3 coding DNA: TGTGCCAGCAGTTTATACATGCGCGGGAGGGCGCGCAATGAGCAGTTCTTC. Protein: CASSLYMRGRARNEQFF.

The V call is TRBV11-2, the J call TRBJ1-6, with 8 bases identical to TRBD1. J gave up 4 bases and V 1 base, and 0 bases lay outside the gene matches. From germline, CDR1 is SGHAT and CDR2 FQNNGV. The CDR3 covers 15 residues. CDR3: CASSLGDRYNSPLHF. DNA of the CDR3: TGTGCCAGCAGCTTAGGGGACAGGTATAATTCACCCCTCCACTTT.

The V gene is TRBV27, the J gene TRBJ1-5; 8 bases match TRBD1. The CDR3 runs to 15 residues. Germline assignment: CDR1 MNHEY and CDR2 SMNVEV (reference sequence). The V gene end was trimmed by 4 bases and the J gene end by 5 bases; junction bases not matched to a gene: 7. The CDR3 region is CASSSGPGGYQPQHF. CDR3 DNA sequence: TGTGCCAGCAGTTCCGGACCAGGGGGCTATCAGCCCCAGCATTTT.

The chain links TRBV7-2 to TRBJ2-7; 11 positions agree with TRBD1. The CDR3 is 18 residues long. Germline CDR1 SGHTA, CDR2 FQGNSA. V lost 1 base, J lost 1 base, and 9 bases stayed unmatched. The CDR3 loop is CASSLGAPGQGASYEQYF. The CDR3 DNA sequence: TGTGCCAGCAGCTTAGGTGCGCCCGGACAGGGGGCTTCCTACGAGCAGTACTTC. Combining the CDR3 with reference TRBV7-2 and TRBJ2-7 gives the whole variable domain GAGVSQSPSNKVTEKGKDVELRCDPISGHTALYWYRQSLGQGLEFLIYFQGNSAPDKSGLPSDRFSAERTGGSVSTLTIQRTQQEDSAVYLCASSLGAPGQGASYEQYFGPGTRLTVT.

The J gene is TRBJ1-1, the V gene TRBV4-3; 9 nucleotides line up with TRBD1. CDR1 is LGHNA, CDR2 YSLEER, per germline. V lost 0 bases, J lost 0 bases, and 5 bases stayed unmatched. This CDR3 is built from 17 residues. CDR3 sequence reads: CASSQDLGQGLNTEAFF. The CDR3 nucleotides read TGCGCCAGCAGCCAAGATCTCGGACAGGGGTTGAACACTGAAGCTTTCTTT.

The V gene is TRBV2, the J gene TRBJ2-7; TRBD1 matches 8 bases. From germline, CDR1 is SNHLY and CDR2 FYNNEI. The CDR3 is 13 residues long. V lost 6 bases, J lost 3 bases, and 4 bases stayed unmatched. The CDR3 region has the DNA TGTGCCAGCAGAGGAGACAGGGGCTACGAGCAGTACTTC. Translating gives CASRGDRGYEQYF. The variable domain in full, completed from reference TRBV2 and TRBJ2-7, reads EPEVTQTPSHQVTQMGQEVILRCVPISNHLYFYWYRQILGQKVEFLVSFYNNEISEKSEIFDDQFSVERPDGSNFTLKIRSTKLEDSAMYFCASRGDRGYEQYFGPGTRLTVT.

The genes are TRBV6-6 and TRBJ1-1; D remains ambiguous. There are 13 residues in the CDR3. Trimming took 4 bases from V and 5 from J, leaving 11 bases between them. Germline V CDR1 and CDR2: MNHNY, SVGAGI (reference sequence). CDR3: CASSFTSQTEAFF. The CDR3 region has the DNA TGTGCCAGCAGTTTTACCTCCCAGACTGAAGCTTTCTTT.

This clone was seen a handful of times. The chain has TRBV6-5 and TRBJ2-2, with D unresolved. Germline values: CDR1 MNHEY, CDR2 SVGAGI. The CDR3 is made up of 15 amino acids. Trimming removed 2 bases from V and 1 base from J, with 8 bases in between. CDR3 residues: CASSYSYLNTGELFF. The CDR3 nucleotides are TGTGCCAGCAGTTACAGCTACCTGAACACCGGGGAGCTGTTTTTT.

The gene calls are TRBV18 and TRBJ2-1; maybe TRBD2 (5 bases). This CDR3 region has 15 residues. V lost 3 bases and J 10 bases, leaving 19 bases between the germline ends. CDR1 is KGHSH and CDR2 is LQKENI in the germline V gene. In nucleotides, the CDR3 is TGTGCCAGCTCACCTGCGACTGAGGGAGTCGGGGAGCAGTTCTTC. As protein: CASSPATEGVGEQFF. Together with reference TRBV18 and TRBJ2-1, the CDR3 gives the full variable domain: NAGVMQNPRHLVRRRGQEARLRCSPMKGHSHVYWYRQLPEEGLKFMVYLQKENIIDESGMPKERFSAEFPKEGPSILRIQQVVRGDSAAYFCASSPATEGVGEQFFGPGTRLTVL.

V and J are TRBV13 and TRBJ1-1, with D possibly being TRBD1 (5 bases). Deletions cut 2 bases from V and 1 base from J, with 8 bases between. Per germline, CDR1 PRHDT and CDR2 FYEKMQ (reference sequence). This CDR3 contains 14 residues. CDR3 region: CASSLRGRNTEAFF. The CDR3 nucleotides are TGTGCCAGCAGCTTAAGGGGCAGGAACACTGAAGCTTTCTTT. Filled out from reference TRBV13 and TRBJ1-1, the complete variable domain reads AAGVIQSPRHLIKEKRETATLKCYPIPRHDTVYWYQQGPGQDPQFLISFYEKMQSDKGSIPDRFSAQQFSDYHSELNMSSLELGDSALYFCASSLRGRNTEAFFGQGTRLTVV.

The V gene is TRBV28, the J gene TRBJ1-2; D unclear. V dropped 8 bases and J dropped 1 base, with 17 bases sitting between them. The CDR3 is 15 amino acids. Germline V gives CDR1 MDHEN, CDR2 SYDVKM. This chain's CDR3 is CASGGIRTDNYGYTF. CDR3 in DNA: TGTGCCAGCGGAGGGATCAGGACTGATAACTATGGCTACACCTTC.

The rearrangement links TRBV7-2 to TRBJ2-7, with D perhaps TRBD1 (5 bases). Looked up from germline, CDR1 is SGHTA and CDR2 is FQGNSA. CDR3 length: 12 amino acids. The V gene lost 5 bases and the J gene lost 4 bases, with 9 bases spanning the gap. The CDR3 loop reads CASSAQGYEQYF. The CDR3 nucleotides read TGTGCCAGCAGCGCCCAGGGATACGAGCAGTACTTC.

V usage is TRBV28 and J usage is TRBJ2-7, with TRBD2 matching over 11 bases. CDR1 is MDHEN and CDR2 is SYDVKM in the germline V gene. V lost 6 bases to trimming and J lost 4 bases; unmatched junction nucleotides: 5. This CDR3 spans 14 amino acids. The CDR3 spells CASSPGTSGYEQYF. In nucleotides, the CDR3 is TGTGCCAGCAGCCCCGGGACTAGCGGATACGAGCAGTACTTC.